This T cell receptor beta chain originates from a study of blood T cell repertoires in COVID-19. In the study overall: Spain, Italy and the United States supplied samples that represented acute and convalescent COVID-19.

In the original workflow: How many nucleated cells were present was estimated from reference gene primer amplification. Measured with immunoSEQ multiplex PCR; TCRdb has only the in-frame clones, and not every one. Clone size and V and J calls were adopted from that table, with D and trimming inferred from the DNA. The repertoire consists of around 150,000 clones, with about 83% occurring once and the leading ten covering 3.5% to 4.5%. The sample was peripheral blood. This TCR came from a woman aged 40 to 50 with acute or convalescent COVID-19.

In DNA form, the CDR3 reads TGTGCCAGCTCATTGCCGGGACTGGGGAACACTGAAGCTTTCTTT. Its protein is CASSLPGLGNTEAFF. The chain has TRBV18 and TRBJ1-1, with D possibly matching TRBD1 (5 bases). Trimming left V 5 bases short and J 1 base short, with 14 bases between. Germline CDR1 reads KGHSH; CDR2 reads LQKENI. CDR3 length: 15 amino acids.